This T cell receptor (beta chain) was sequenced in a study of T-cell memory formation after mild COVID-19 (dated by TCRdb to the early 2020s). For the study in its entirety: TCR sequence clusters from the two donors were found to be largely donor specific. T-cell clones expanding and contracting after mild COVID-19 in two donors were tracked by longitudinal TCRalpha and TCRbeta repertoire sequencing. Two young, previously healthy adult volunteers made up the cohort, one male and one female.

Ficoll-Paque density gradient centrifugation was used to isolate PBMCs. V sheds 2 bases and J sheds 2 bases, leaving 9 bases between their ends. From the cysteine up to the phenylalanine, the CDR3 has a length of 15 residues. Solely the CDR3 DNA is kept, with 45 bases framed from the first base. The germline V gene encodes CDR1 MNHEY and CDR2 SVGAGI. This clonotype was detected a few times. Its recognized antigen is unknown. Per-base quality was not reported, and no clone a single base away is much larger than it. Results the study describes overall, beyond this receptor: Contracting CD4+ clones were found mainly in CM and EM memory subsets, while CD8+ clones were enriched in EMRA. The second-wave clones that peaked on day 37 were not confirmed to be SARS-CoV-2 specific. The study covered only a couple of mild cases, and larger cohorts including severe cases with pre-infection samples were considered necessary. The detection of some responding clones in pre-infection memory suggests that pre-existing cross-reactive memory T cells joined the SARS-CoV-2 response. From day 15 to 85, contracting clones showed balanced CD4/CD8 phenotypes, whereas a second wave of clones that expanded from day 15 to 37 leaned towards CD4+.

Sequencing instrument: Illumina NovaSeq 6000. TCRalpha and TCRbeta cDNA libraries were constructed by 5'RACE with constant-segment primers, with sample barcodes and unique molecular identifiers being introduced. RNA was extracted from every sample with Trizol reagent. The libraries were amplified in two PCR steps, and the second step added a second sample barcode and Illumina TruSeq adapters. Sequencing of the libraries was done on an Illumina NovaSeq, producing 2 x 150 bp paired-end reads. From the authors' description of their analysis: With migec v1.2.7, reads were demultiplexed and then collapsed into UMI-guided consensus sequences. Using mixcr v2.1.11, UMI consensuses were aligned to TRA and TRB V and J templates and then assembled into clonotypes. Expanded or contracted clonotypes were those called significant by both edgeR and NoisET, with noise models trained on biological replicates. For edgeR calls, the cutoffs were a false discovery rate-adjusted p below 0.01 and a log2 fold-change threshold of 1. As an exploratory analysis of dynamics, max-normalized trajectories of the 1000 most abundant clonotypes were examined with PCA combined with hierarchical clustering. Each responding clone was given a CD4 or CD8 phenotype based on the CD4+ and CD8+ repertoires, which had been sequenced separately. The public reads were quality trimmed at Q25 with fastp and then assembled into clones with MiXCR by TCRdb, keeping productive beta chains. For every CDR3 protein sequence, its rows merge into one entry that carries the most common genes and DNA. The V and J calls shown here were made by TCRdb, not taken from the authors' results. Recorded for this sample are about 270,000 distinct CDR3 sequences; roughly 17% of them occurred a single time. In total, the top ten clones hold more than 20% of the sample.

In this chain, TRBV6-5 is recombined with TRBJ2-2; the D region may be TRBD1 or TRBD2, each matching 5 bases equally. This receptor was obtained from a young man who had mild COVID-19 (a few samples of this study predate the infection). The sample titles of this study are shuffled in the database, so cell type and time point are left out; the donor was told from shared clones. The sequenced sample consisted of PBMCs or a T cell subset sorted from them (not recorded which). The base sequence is TGTGCCAGCAGTTACCAGGGACCAAACACCGGGGAGCTGTTTTTT. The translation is CASSYQGPNTGELFF.